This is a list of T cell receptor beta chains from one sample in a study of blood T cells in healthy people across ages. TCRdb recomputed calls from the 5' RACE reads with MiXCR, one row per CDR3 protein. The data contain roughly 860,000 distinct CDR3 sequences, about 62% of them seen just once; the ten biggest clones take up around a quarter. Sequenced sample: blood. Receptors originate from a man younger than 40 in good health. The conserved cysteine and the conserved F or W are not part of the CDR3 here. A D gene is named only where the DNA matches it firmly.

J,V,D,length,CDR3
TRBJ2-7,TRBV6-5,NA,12,ASSYGQGDYEQY
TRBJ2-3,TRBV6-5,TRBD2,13,ASSYSRGDLDTQY
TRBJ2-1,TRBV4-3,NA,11,ASSGGRGFRMF
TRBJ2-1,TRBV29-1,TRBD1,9,SGDRVVEQF
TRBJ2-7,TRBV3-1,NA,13,ASSLRSGPIYEQY
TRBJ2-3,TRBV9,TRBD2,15,ASSVVGAGGPGDTQY
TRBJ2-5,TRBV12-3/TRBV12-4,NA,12,ASSTRLLGETQY
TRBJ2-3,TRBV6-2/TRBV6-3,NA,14,ASSYSWTSSTDTQY
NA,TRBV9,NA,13,ASSARRGSYNEQY
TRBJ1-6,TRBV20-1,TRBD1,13,SAILDRAINSPLH
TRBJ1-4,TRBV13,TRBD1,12,ASSLGGQLEKLF
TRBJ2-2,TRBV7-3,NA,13,ASSRDNTNTGELF
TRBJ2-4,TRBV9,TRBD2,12,ASSPRGGENIQY
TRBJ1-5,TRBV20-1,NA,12,STSPPRVDQPQH
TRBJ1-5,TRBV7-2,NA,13,ASSLVEAGNQPQH
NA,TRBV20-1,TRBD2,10,SASGGIYEQY
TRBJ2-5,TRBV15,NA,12,ATSQRTDQETQY
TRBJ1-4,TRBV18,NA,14,ASSPPFTGLNEKLF
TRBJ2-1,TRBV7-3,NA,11,ASSPTSNNEQF
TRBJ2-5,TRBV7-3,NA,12,ASSPTPGEETQY
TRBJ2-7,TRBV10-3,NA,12,AITEALISYEQY
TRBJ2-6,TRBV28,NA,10,ASIDGANVLT
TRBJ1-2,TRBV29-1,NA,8,SVRVGGYT
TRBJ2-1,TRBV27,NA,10,ASLNSDNEQF
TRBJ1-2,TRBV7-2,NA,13,ASSPGRAPNYGYT
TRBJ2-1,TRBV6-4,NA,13,ASSDSMYSYNEQF
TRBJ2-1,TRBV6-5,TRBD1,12,ASRAGTGVHEQF
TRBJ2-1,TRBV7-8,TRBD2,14,ASSLSSGGWNHEQF
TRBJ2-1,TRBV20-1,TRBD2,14,SARPQSGSSYNEQF
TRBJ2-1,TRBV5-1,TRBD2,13,ASSSGLAVYNEQF
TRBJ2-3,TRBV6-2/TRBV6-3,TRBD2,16,ASSHTRTSGGSTDTQY
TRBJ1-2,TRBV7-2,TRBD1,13,ASSLVVQGAYGYT
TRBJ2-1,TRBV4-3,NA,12,ASSQDPVANEQF
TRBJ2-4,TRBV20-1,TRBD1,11,SAERTGKNIQY
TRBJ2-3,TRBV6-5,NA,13,ASTKTRGRTDTQY
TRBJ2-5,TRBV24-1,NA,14,ATSDLAWDKGETQY
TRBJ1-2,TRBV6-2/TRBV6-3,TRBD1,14,ASSFPQIGTDYGYT
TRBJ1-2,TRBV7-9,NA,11,ASTPAAFYGYT
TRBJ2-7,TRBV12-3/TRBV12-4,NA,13,ASSPYRVSSYEQY
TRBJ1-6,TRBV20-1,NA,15,SARSKTGSSYNSPLH
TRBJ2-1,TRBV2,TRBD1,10,ASSKGALEQF
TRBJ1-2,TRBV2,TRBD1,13,ASSQTTGRNYGYT
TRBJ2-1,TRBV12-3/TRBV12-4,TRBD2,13,ASSFGSGGYNEQF
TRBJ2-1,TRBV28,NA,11,ASTMSPTHEQF
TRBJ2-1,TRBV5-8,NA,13,ASSLEQHSYNEQF
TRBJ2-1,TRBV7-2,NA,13,ASSLYYHYGTEQF
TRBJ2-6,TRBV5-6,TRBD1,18,ASSLSSGQTFFSGANVLT
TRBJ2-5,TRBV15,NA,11,ATSRDVTETQY
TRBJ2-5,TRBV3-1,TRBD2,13,ASTNIGGEQETQY
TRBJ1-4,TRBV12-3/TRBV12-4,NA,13,ASSPRGGEYEKLF